This is a list of T cell receptor beta chains from one sample in a study of shared clonotypes between healthy human individuals. Data came from immunoSEQ multiplex PCR; TCRdb stores just in-frame clones and leaves some out. The sample has roughly 1 million clones, about 80% seen once. The sample comprised memory CD4+ T cells from PBMCs. Receptors were obtained from a man aged 18 to 30 in good health. Some clones in this sample may be carry-over from other donors' samples. Each CDR3 is given with its conserved first and last residue. The order of the fields is clone size, V gene, J gene, D gene, CDR3 DNA, CDR3 protein. The D gene is left open where the match is weak. Rows give clone size only sometimes, using once, few, many, or a class for an expanded clone.

clone_size: NA; v_call: TRBV5-1; j_call: TRBJ2-5; d_call: TRBD2; cdr3_nt: TGCGCCAGCAGCTTGGGGGGAGCGGGGCAAGAGACCCAGTACTTC; cdr3_aa: CASSLGGAGQETQYF
clone_size: NA; v_call: TRBV28; j_call: TRBJ2-7; d_call: NA; cdr3_nt: TGTGCCAGCAGCCAAATGGACAGCGAGCAGTACTTC; cdr3_aa: CASSQMDSEQYF
clone_size: NA; v_call: TRBV5-1; j_call: TRBJ2-7; d_call: TRBD1; cdr3_nt: TGCGCCAGCAGCCCCGGGACAGGGAGGCCAAGCTCCTACGAGCAGTACTTC; cdr3_aa: CASSPGTGRPSSYEQYF
clone_size: NA; v_call: TRBV20-1; j_call: TRBJ2-1; d_call: TRBD2; cdr3_nt: TGCAGTGCCGGACTAGGTCAGGAGCAGTTCTTC; cdr3_aa: CSAGLGQEQFF
clone_size: few; v_call: TRBV28; j_call: TRBJ1-5; d_call: NA; cdr3_nt: TGTGCCAGCAGTTTTCTTGGGCAGCCCCAGCATTTT; cdr3_aa: CASSFLGQPQHF
clone_size: few; v_call: TRBV5-6; j_call: TRBJ2-6; d_call: NA; cdr3_nt: TGTGCCAGCAGCCCCGGCAACTCTGGGGCCAACGTCCTGACTTTC; cdr3_aa: CASSPGNSGANVLTF
clone_size: NA; v_call: TRBV7-2; j_call: TRBJ1-1; d_call: TRBD1; cdr3_nt: TGTGCCAGCAGATTCGACAGGGGTACCACTGAAGCTTTCTTT; cdr3_aa: CASRFDRGTTEAFF
clone_size: once; v_call: TRBV4-1; j_call: TRBJ2-7; d_call: NA; cdr3_nt: TGCGCCAGCAGCCAAGAGACAGGGAGGGAGCAGTACTTC; cdr3_aa: CASSQETGREQYF
clone_size: NA; v_call: TRBV7-8; j_call: TRBJ1-2; d_call: NA; cdr3_nt: TGTGCCAGCAGCCCTGGACAGTTGTATGGCTACACCTTC; cdr3_aa: CASSPGQLYGYTF
clone_size: NA; v_call: TRBV28; j_call: TRBJ2-1; d_call: NA; cdr3_nt: TGTGCCAGCAGCCCTAAGGAGCAGTTCTTC; cdr3_aa: CASSPKEQFF
clone_size: NA; v_call: TRBV6-6; j_call: TRBJ1-3; d_call: NA; cdr3_nt: TGTGCCAGCAGTTACTCCTGGACAGTCGGAAACACCATATATTTT; cdr3_aa: CASSYSWTVGNTIYF
clone_size: NA; v_call: TRBV7-2; j_call: TRBJ2-1; d_call: NA; cdr3_nt: TGTGCCAGCAGCTTAGCGCGGGACTACAATGAGCAGTTCTTC; cdr3_aa: CASSLARDYNEQFF
clone_size: NA; v_call: TRBV25-1; j_call: TRBJ1-2; d_call: TRBD1; cdr3_nt: TGTGCCAGCAGTCCGACAGGGGGCATGTCTGGCTACACCTTC; cdr3_aa: CASSPTGGMSGYTF
clone_size: NA; v_call: TRBV6-1; j_call: TRBJ2-5; d_call: NA; cdr3_nt: TGTGCCAGCAGTGGACTGACAGGAGTGGAGGAGACCCAGTACTTC; cdr3_aa: CASSGLTGVEETQYF
clone_size: NA; v_call: TRBV6-1; j_call: TRBJ1-1; d_call: NA; cdr3_nt: TGTGCCAGCTACAACAGGGCATGGACTGAAGCTTTCTTT; cdr3_aa: CASYNRAWTEAFF
clone_size: NA; v_call: TRBV7-2; j_call: TRBJ2-5; d_call: TRBD2; cdr3_nt: TGTGCCAGCAGCTTGACTAGCGGACAAGAGACCCAGTACTTC; cdr3_aa: CASSLTSGQETQYF
clone_size: NA; v_call: TRBV28; j_call: TRBJ1-1; d_call: TRBD1; cdr3_nt: TGTGCCAGCAGGGCACGGACAGGTTTGAACACTGAAGCTTTCTTT; cdr3_aa: CASRARTGLNTEAFF
clone_size: few; v_call: TRBV28; j_call: TRBJ2-7; d_call: TRBD1; cdr3_nt: TGTGCCAGCAGTTTATCGGTCGGACAGGGATTCTACGAGCAGTACTTC; cdr3_aa: CASSLSVGQGFYEQYF
clone_size: NA; v_call: TRBV5-1; j_call: TRBJ2-3; d_call: TRBD2; cdr3_nt: TGCGCCAGCAGCTTGTCCACAAGGTCCCAGGGAGGGCCGGTAGATACGCAGTATTTT; cdr3_aa: CASSLSTRSQGGPVDTQYF
clone_size: NA; v_call: TRBV2; j_call: TRBJ2-5; d_call: NA; cdr3_nt: TGTGCCAGCAGTGATCAACTACCCCGGGAGACCCAGTACTTC; cdr3_aa: CASSDQLPRETQYF
clone_size: once; v_call: TRBV7-3; j_call: TRBJ2-1; d_call: TRBD2; cdr3_nt: TGTGCCAGCAGCTTAAGTGGGGACTACTACAATGAGCAGTTCTTC; cdr3_aa: CASSLSGDYYNEQFF
clone_size: NA; v_call: TRBV7-2; j_call: TRBJ2-3; d_call: TRBD2; cdr3_nt: TGTGCCAGCAGCTTAGGTATCGGGGGGGGCCGCACAGATACGCAGTATTTT; cdr3_aa: CASSLGIGGGRTDTQYF
clone_size: NA; v_call: TRBV4-2; j_call: TRBJ2-7; d_call: NA; cdr3_nt: TGTGCCAGCAGCCACCTAGGGGGGACAGAGCCCTACGAGCAGTACTTC; cdr3_aa: CASSHLGGTEPYEQYF
clone_size: few; v_call: TRBV20-1; j_call: TRBJ2-1; d_call: NA; cdr3_nt: TGCAGTGCTAGGTACAATGAGCAGTTCTTC; cdr3_aa: CSARYNEQFF
clone_size: NA; v_call: TRBV19; j_call: TRBJ2-1; d_call: NA; cdr3_nt: TGTGCCAGTAGTAAGCGACTAGAGTCTCTCGAGCAGTTCTTC; cdr3_aa: CASSKRLESLEQFF
clone_size: NA; v_call: TRBV5-1; j_call: TRBJ2-3; d_call: NA; cdr3_nt: TGCGCCAGCAGCTTGCGGGGCCTGATCACAGATACGCAGTATTTT; cdr3_aa: CASSLRGLITDTQYF
clone_size: NA; v_call: TRBV18; j_call: TRBJ2-3; d_call: TRBD2; cdr3_nt: TGTGCCAGCCCTACGGAGGGACTAGCGGGACCCGGAACAGGTACGCAGTATTTT; cdr3_aa: CASPTEGLAGPGTGTQYF
clone_size: NA; v_call: TRBV18; j_call: TRBJ2-7; d_call: TRBD1; cdr3_nt: TGTGCCAGCTCAGAGGGACAGTACTTCTACGAGCAGTACTTC; cdr3_aa: CASSEGQYFYEQYF
clone_size: few; v_call: TRBV19; j_call: TRBJ1-3; d_call: NA; cdr3_nt: TGTGCCAGCAACCCGGGCGTTCGGGGAAACACCATATATTTT; cdr3_aa: CASNPGVRGNTIYF
clone_size: NA; v_call: TRBV7-9; j_call: TRBJ2-7; d_call: TRBD1; cdr3_nt: TGTGCCAGCAGCTTATGGGGGACAGGGTACTACGAGCAGTACTTC; cdr3_aa: CASSLWGTGYYEQYF
clone_size: NA; v_call: TRBV15; j_call: TRBJ2-1; d_call: NA; cdr3_nt: TGTGCCACCAGCAGAGACCTTCCTCTGGACGGATATCACAATGAGCAGTTCTTC; cdr3_aa: CATSRDLPLDGYHNEQFF
clone_size: NA; v_call: TRBV21-1; j_call: TRBJ1-1; d_call: NA; cdr3_nt: TGTGCCAGCAGCATCGGTCCTCCTGCTGAAGCTTTCTTT; cdr3_aa: CASSIGPPAEAFF
clone_size: NA; v_call: TRBV4-2; j_call: TRBJ1-2; d_call: NA; cdr3_nt: TGTGCCAGCAGCCAAGAAATAAGGGGAACGGGCTACACCTTC; cdr3_aa: CASSQEIRGTGYTF
clone_size: NA; v_call: TRBV5-8; j_call: TRBJ2-6; d_call: TRBD1; cdr3_nt: TGTGCCAGCAGCTTGGTGCAGGGGGTTTACACTGGGGCCAACGTCCTGACTTTC; cdr3_aa: CASSLVQGVYTGANVLTF
clone_size: NA; v_call: TRBV6-1; j_call: TRBJ2-7; d_call: NA; cdr3_nt: TGTGCCAGCAGTACAATGACCGGCCCCAGCGAGCAGTACTTC; cdr3_aa: CASSTMTGPSEQYF
clone_size: few; v_call: TRBV9; j_call: TRBJ1-2; d_call: NA; cdr3_nt: TGTGCCAGCAGCCTCCGGGGGGGAGTCTATGGCTACACCTTC; cdr3_aa: CASSLRGGVYGYTF
clone_size: few; v_call: TRBV4-2; j_call: TRBJ2-3; d_call: TRBD2; cdr3_nt: TGTGCCAGCAGCCAAGTAGCGGGAGTGGGCACAGATACGCAGTATTTT; cdr3_aa: CASSQVAGVGTDTQYF
clone_size: NA; v_call: TRBV6-1; j_call: TRBJ1-2; d_call: TRBD1; cdr3_nt: TGTGCCAGCCTGACAGGGCTTAACTATGGCTACACCTTC; cdr3_aa: CASLTGLNYGYTF
clone_size: NA; v_call: TRBV6-1; j_call: TRBJ1-4; d_call: NA; cdr3_nt: TGTGCCAGCAGCCCACAGGGAACTAATGAAAAACTGTTTTTT; cdr3_aa: CASSPQGTNEKLFF
clone_size: few; v_call: TRBV7-3; j_call: TRBJ2-1; d_call: TRBD2; cdr3_nt: TGTGCCAGCAGCCAGGGACTAGCGCTCTACAATGAGCAGTTCTTC; cdr3_aa: CASSQGLALYNEQFF
clone_size: NA; v_call: TRBV9; j_call: TRBJ2-7; d_call: TRBD1; cdr3_nt: TGTGCCAGCAGCGCGACAGGGGCCGGGTTCGAGCAGTACTTC; cdr3_aa: CASSATGAGFEQYF
clone_size: NA; v_call: TRBV6-4; j_call: TRBJ1-4; d_call: NA; cdr3_nt: TGTGCCAGCCGGACAGAATATGCAACTAATGAAAAACTGTTTTTT; cdr3_aa: CASRTEYATNEKLFF
clone_size: few; v_call: TRBV6-1; j_call: TRBJ2-7; d_call: NA; cdr3_nt: TGTGCCAGCACCCTCCCGGACAGTTCCTACGAGCAGTACTTC; cdr3_aa: CASTLPDSSYEQYF
clone_size: NA; v_call: TRBV6-5; j_call: TRBJ1-3; d_call: TRBD1; cdr3_nt: TGTGCCAGCAGTTACGGGACAGCTGGAAACACCATATATTTT; cdr3_aa: CASSYGTAGNTIYF
clone_size: NA; v_call: TRBV7-2; j_call: TRBJ1-2; d_call: NA; cdr3_nt: TGTGCCAGCAGCTTAGACCCCTTTTATGGCTACACCTTC; cdr3_aa: CASSLDPFYGYTF
clone_size: NA; v_call: TRBV4-2; j_call: TRBJ2-5; d_call: NA; cdr3_nt: TGTGCCAGCAGCCGAGAACAGGGCGAGGAGACCCAGTACTTC; cdr3_aa: CASSREQGEETQYF
clone_size: few; v_call: TRBV7-9; j_call: TRBJ2-5; d_call: NA; cdr3_nt: TGTGCCAGCAGCTTAGGTGGTCAAGAGACCCAGTACTTC; cdr3_aa: CASSLGGQETQYF
clone_size: NA; v_call: TRBV5-4; j_call: TRBJ2-7; d_call: TRBD2; cdr3_nt: TGTGCCAGCAGCTTGGCGGGACTAGCGGGAGTTAACGAGCAGTACTTC; cdr3_aa: CASSLAGLAGVNEQYF
clone_size: NA; v_call: TRBV4-1; j_call: TRBJ2-2; d_call: NA; cdr3_nt: TGCGCCAGCAGCCAAGAAGGGGCGGGGCGCCTCACCGGGGAGCTGTTTTTT; cdr3_aa: CASSQEGAGRLTGELFF
clone_size: NA; v_call: TRBV6-5; j_call: TRBJ2-7; d_call: NA; cdr3_nt: TGTGCCAGCAGTTACTCGAACGGGAACCCTTACGAGCAGTACTTC; cdr3_aa: CASSYSNGNPYEQYF
clone_size: NA; v_call: TRBV6-5; j_call: TRBJ1-4; d_call: TRBD1; cdr3_nt: TGTGCCACCACAGGGGGACTTGACGAAAAACTGTTTTTT; cdr3_aa: CATTGGLDEKLFF
clone_size: NA; v_call: TRBV30; j_call: TRBJ2-1; d_call: TRBD2; cdr3_nt: TGTGCCTGGAGTGTACTAAGCGGGAGAAACAATGAGCAGTTCTTC; cdr3_aa: CAWSVLSGRNNEQFF
clone_size: NA; v_call: TRBV5-1; j_call: TRBJ2-7; d_call: TRBD1; cdr3_nt: TGCGCCAGCAGCACTGGACAGGGGCCCGAGCAGTACTTC; cdr3_aa: CASSTGQGPEQYF
clone_size: NA; v_call: TRBV28; j_call: TRBJ2-2; d_call: TRBD2; cdr3_nt: TGTGCCAGCAGGACTAGCGGGAGACCCACCGGGGAGCTGTTTTTT; cdr3_aa: CASRTSGRPTGELFF